The next 15 T cell receptor beta chains were all read from a single sample in a study of control samples from healthy donors and cancer patients. Clones were read by immunoSEQ multiplex PCR, and TCRdb kept only the in-frame ones, dropping some. The sample lists 84,000 or so clones, about nine tenths occurring once. The sample comprised blood. The source is a man aged 25-45 years in good health.

The chain links TRBV7-8 to TRBJ2-5; unclear D gene. The V and J ends lost 0 bases and 1 base respectively, with 3 bases between them. The CDR3 has 13 amino acids. CDR1 is SGHVS, CDR2 FQNEAQ, per germline. The CDR3 region is CASSLAAQETQYF. CDR3 nucleotide sequence: TGTGCCAGCAGCTTAGCGGCCCAAGAGACCCAGTACTTC.

Comments on this clone: Within the sample, other DNA sequences also encode this same CDR3. This chain connects TRBV9 to TRBJ2-6; TRBD1 matches 7 bases. The CDR3 runs to 16 residues. The germline V gene has CDR1 SGDLS and CDR2 YYNGEE. V shed 0 bases and J 3 bases; nucleotides not matched to a gene: 3. CDR3 region: CASSVDGDSGANVLTF. The CDR3 bases are TGTGCCAGCAGCGTAGATGGGGACAGTGGGGCCAACGTCCTGACTTTC.

The gene calls are TRBV19 and TRBJ1-2, with 7 bases identical to TRBD1. This CDR3 region has 14 residues. The V segment lost 6 bases and the J segment 1 base; nucleotides outside the gene matches: 5. The V gene's germline CDR1 is LNHDA and CDR2 SQIVND (reference sequence). CDR3 sequence reads: CASSIQGGNYGYTF. The CDR3 DNA sequence: TGTGCCAGTAGCATCCAGGGGGGTAACTATGGCTACACCTTC.

This chain joins TRBV7-2 and TRBJ1-5; possibly TRBD1 for D (5 bases). The V gene lost 2 bases and the J gene lost 4 bases, with 9 bases spanning the gap. The CDR3 runs to 14 residues. The germline V gene has CDR1 SGHTA and CDR2 FQGNSA. CDR3 nucleotides: TGTGCCAGCAGCTTACAGGGTAAAAATCAGCCCCAGCATTTT. Encoded protein: CASSLQGKNQPQHF.

CDR3 coding DNA: TGTGCCCTCCGGGCGGACCTGAACACTGAAGCTTTCTTT. Translation gives CALRADLNTEAFF. The rearrangement joins TRBV28 to TRBJ1-1; D is unclear. The CDR3 length is 13 residues. V was pared by 11 bases and J by 0 bases, with 13 bases between. CDR1 is MDHEN, CDR2 SYDVKM, per germline.

This clone has more than one count but fewer than ten. The V gene is TRBV5-6, the J gene TRBJ2-7, with no clear D. This CDR3 is 14 amino acids long. Trimming removed 0 bases from V and 0 bases from J, with 7 bases in between. Germline assignment: CDR1 SGHDT and CDR2 YYEEEE. The CDR3 DNA follows: TGTGCCAGCAGCTTGGGGCAGAGCTCCTACGAGCAGTACTTC. It codes for CASSLGQSSYEQYF.

The chain's CDR3 is CASSQMGEAYEQYF. The CDR3 DNA sequence: TGCGCCAGCAGCCAGATGGGGGAAGCCTACGAGCAGTACTTC. V usage is TRBV5-1 and J usage is TRBJ2-7; D may be TRBD1 or TRBD2 (5 bases each). Germline CDR1 and CDR2: SGHRS and YFSETQ. V was trimmed by 4 bases and J by 2 bases, leaving 13 bases between them. The CDR3 covers 14 residues.

The V call is TRBV28, the J call TRBJ2-7; D perhaps matches TRBD1 (6 bases). The CDR3 length is 13 residues. V shed 11 bases and J shed 0 bases, with 14 bases lying between them. Germline V gene data show CDR1 as MDHEN and CDR2 as SYDVKM. The CDR3 loop is CAAWQGSSYEQYF. The CDR3 DNA is TGTGCCGCGTGGCAGGGGAGCTCCTACGAGCAGTACTTC.

This chain joins TRBV4-2 and TRBJ2-3, with 10 bases fitting TRBD2. Germline V lookup: CDR1 LGHNA, CDR2 YNFKEQ. CDR3 size: 16 residues. V was clipped by 3 bases and J by 3 bases; unmatched bases: 6. CDR3 DNA sequence: TGTGCCAGCAGCCAGAACCCGGGACTAGCGACAGATACGCAGTATTTT. It translates to CASSQNPGLATDTQYF.

The chain is built from TRBV19 and TRBJ1-5; tentatively, D is TRBD1 (5 bases). Trimming took off 7 bases at V and 4 bases at J, with 20 bases between the two ends. The CDR3 is 16 amino acids. The germline gives CDR1 LNHDA, CDR2 SQIVND (reference sequence). In nucleotides, the CDR3 is TGTGCCAGTACCCAGGGCCTTAGAGACAGAAATCAGCCCCAGCATTTT. Amino acids: CASTQGLRDRNQPQHF. Supplemented by reference TRBV19 and TRBJ1-5, the full variable domain reads DGGITQSPKYLFRKEGQNVTLSCEQNLNHDAMYWYRQDPGQGLRLIYYSQIVNDFQKGDIAEGYSVSREKKESFPLTVTSAQKNPTAFYLCASTQGLRDRNQPQHFGDGTRLSIL.

This clone was seen once. V is TRBV28 and J is TRBJ2-7; D not certain. V gave up 6 bases and J gave up 2 bases, with 5 bases separating them. The CDR3 covers 11 residues. Germline values: CDR1 MDHEN, CDR2 SYDVKM. The CDR3 spells CASSSAYEQYF. DNA for the CDR3: TGTGCCAGCAGCTCCGCCTACGAGCAGTACTTC. The full variable domain, its missing parts supplied by reference TRBV28 and TRBJ2-7, is DVKVTQSSRYLVKRTGEKVFLECVQDMDHENMFWYRQDPGLGLRLIYFSYDVKMKEKGDIPEGYSVSREKKERFSLILESASTNQTSMYLCASSSAYEQYFGPGTRLTVT.

The chain carries TRBV21-1 and TRBJ2-7. TRBV21-1 is assigned pseudogene status. CDR3 length: 14 residues. The CDR3 sequence is CASTPLEGSYEQYF. Written as DNA, the CDR3 is TGTGCCAGCACCCCTCTGGAAGGCTCCTACGAGCAGTACTTC.

The DNA of the CDR3 is TGTGCCAGCAGTTACATCTCCGGGACAGGGTATTCGTCCTACGAGCAGTACTTC. Its translation: CASSYISGTGYSSYEQYF. V is TRBV6-2 or TRBV6-3 and J is TRBJ2-7; 9 bases match TRBD1. Germline trimming cut 2 bases from V and 1 base from J; bases unmatched to any gene: 12. CDR1 MNHEY and CDR2 SVGEGT come from the germline V gene. The CDR3 loop spans 18 amino acids.

This chain joins TRBV30 and TRBJ1-5, with TRBD1 identical over 7 bases. The length of the CDR3 is 15 residues. Germline-derived CDR1 and CDR2 are GTSNPN and SVGIG (reference sequence). The V and J ends lost 3 bases and 1 base, in that order; junction bases with no gene match: 6. The CDR3 bases are TGTGCCTGGAGCTTTGGGGACAGAAGCAATCAGCCCCAGCATTTT. It encodes CAWSFGDRSNQPQHF.

Written as DNA, the CDR3 is TGTGCCACCGGGATACAGGGGTACAATGAGCAGTTCTTC. Its translation: CATGIQGYNEQFF. V usage is TRBV6-6 and J usage is TRBJ2-1; TRBD1 matches 7 bases. The CDR3 is 13 amino acids. Germline CDR1 reads MNHNY; CDR2 reads SVGAGI (reference sequence). Unmatched junction bases numbered 7, after V lost 10 bases and J lost 4 bases.